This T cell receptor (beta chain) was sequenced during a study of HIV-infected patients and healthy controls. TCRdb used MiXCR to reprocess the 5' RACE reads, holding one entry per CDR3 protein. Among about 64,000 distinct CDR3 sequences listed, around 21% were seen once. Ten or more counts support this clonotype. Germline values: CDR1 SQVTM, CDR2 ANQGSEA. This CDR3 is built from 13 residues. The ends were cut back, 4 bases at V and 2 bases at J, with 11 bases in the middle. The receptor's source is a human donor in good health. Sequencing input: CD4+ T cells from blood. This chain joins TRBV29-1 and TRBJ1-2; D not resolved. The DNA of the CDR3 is TGCAGCGTTGCTCACAGAAACAACTATGGCTACACCTTC. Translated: CSVAHRNNYGYTF.